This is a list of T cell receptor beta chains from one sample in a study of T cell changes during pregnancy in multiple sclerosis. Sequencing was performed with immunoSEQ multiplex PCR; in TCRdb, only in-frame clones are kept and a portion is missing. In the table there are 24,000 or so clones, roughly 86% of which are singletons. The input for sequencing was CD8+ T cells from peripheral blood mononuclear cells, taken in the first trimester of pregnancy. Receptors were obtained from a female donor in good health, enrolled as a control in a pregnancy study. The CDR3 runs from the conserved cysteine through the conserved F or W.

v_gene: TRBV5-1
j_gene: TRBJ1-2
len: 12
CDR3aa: CASSLDRGGYTF

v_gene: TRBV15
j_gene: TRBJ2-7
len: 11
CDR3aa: CATSSTYEQYF

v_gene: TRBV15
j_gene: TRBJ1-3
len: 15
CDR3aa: CATSRTPYSGNTIYF

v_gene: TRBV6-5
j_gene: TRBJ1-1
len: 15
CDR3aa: CASSSRLQGNTEAFF

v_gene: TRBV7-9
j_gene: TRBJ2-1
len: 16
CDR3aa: CASSLATSGGYNEQFF

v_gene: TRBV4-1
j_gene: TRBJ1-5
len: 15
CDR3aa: CASSSWTGGNQPQHF

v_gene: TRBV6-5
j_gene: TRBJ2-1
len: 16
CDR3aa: CASSYTGLAGGNEQFF

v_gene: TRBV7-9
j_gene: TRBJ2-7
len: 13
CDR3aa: CASSLDNNYEQYF

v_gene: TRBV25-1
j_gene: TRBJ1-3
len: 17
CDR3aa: CASSEYMTGGDRNTIYF

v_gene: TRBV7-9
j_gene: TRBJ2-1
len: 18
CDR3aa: CASSFKIGSGPPPNEQFF

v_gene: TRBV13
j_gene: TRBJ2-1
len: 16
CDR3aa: CASSPGLAGGYNEQFF

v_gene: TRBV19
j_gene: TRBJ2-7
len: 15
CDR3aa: CASSPPSAFEGEQYF

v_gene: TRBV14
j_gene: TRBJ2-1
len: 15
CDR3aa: CASSLLFPSYNEQFF

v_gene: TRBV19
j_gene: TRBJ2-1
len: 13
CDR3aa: CASRTGVSYEQFF

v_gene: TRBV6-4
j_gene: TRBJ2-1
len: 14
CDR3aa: CASALAGGNDEQFF

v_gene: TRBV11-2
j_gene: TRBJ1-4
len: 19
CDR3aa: CASSSGPSGEFSLIEKLFF

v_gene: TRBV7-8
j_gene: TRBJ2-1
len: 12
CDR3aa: CASSPTNNEQFF

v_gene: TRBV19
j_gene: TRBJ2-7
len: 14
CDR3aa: CASSISGTGYEQYF

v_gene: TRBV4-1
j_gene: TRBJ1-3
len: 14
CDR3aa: CASSPLTSGNTIYF

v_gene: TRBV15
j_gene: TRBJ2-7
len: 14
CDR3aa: CATSDRDRVAEQYF

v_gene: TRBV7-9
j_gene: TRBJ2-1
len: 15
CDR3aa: CASSLVGGAYNEQFF

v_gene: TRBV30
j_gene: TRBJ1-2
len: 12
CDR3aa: CAWSGANYGYTF

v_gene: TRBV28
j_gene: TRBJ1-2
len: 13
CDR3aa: CASSLRASGGYTF

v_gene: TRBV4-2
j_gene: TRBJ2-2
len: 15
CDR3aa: CASSQETGGAGELFF

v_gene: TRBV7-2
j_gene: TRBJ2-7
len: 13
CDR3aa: CASSFFPSYEQYF

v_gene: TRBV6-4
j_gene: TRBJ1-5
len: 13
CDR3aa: CASSTGENQPQHF

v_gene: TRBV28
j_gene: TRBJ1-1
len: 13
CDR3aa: CASSLDREQEAFF

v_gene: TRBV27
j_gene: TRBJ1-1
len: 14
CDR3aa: CASSWTGDLSEAFF

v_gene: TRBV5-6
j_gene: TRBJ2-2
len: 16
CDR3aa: CASSPISGENTGELFF

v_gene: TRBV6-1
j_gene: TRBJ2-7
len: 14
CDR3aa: CASSELNSSYEQYF

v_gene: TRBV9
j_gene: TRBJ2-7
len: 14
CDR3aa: CASSVETGGYEQYF

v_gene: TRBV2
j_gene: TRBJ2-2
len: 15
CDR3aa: CASRLAGDETGELFF

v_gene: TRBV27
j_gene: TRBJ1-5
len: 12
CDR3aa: CASSFGGQPQHF

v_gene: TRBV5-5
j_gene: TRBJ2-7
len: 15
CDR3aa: CASSSLVLISYEQYF

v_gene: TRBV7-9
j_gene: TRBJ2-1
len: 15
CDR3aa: CASSFFGQGGNEQFF

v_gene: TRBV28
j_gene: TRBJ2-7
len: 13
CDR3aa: CASSPGHGYEQYF

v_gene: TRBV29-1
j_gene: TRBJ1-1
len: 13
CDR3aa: CSVERSTNTEAFF

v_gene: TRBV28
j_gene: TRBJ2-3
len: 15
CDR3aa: CASSPSGRVTDTQYF

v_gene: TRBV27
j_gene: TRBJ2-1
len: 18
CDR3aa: CASSLGAGDVSSYNEQFF

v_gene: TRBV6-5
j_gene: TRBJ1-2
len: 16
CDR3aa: CASSYSAGTDLYGYTF

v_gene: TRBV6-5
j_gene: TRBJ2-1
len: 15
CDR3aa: CASSYEAGGPNEQFF

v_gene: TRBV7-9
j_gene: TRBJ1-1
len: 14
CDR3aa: CASSLDRGVTEAFF